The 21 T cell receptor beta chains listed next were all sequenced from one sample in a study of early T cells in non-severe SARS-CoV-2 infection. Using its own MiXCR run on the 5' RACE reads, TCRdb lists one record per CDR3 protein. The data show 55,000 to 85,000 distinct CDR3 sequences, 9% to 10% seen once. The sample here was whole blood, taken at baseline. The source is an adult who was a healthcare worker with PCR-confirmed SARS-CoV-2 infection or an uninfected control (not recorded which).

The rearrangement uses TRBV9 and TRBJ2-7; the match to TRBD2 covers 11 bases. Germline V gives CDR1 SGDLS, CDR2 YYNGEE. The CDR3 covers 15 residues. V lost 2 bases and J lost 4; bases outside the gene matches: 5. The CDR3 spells CASSVPGLAVYEQYF. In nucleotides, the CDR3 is TGTGCCAGCAGCGTCCCGGGACTAGCGGTTTACGAGCAGTACTTC.

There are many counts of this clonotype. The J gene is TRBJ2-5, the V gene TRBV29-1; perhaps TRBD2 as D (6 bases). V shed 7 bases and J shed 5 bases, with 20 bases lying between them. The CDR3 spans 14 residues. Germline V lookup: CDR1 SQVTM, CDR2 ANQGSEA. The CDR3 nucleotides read TGCAGCGCCGTGTGGCGGGGAGGTAGGGAGACCCAGTACTTC. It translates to CSAVWRGGRETQYF.

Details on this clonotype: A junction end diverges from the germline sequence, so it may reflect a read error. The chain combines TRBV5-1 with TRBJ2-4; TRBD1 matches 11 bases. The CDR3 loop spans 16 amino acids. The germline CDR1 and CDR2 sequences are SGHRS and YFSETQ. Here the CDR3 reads CARSLGTGGLGNIQYF. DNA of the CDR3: TGCGCCAGGAGCTTAGGGACAGGGGGTCTTGGAAACATTCAGTACTTC.

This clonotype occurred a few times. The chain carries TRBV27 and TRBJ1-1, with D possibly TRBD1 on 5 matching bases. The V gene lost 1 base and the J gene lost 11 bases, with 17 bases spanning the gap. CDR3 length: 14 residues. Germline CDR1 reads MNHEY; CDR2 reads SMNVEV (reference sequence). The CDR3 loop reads CASSLFSKGAKAFF. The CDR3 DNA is TGTGCCAGCAGTTTATTCTCGAAAGGGGCGAAGGCTTTCTTT.

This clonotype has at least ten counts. The CDR3 region is CASSLKGGTYEQYF. Here the CDR3 DNA reads TGTGCCAGCAGCTTAAAGGGCGGAACCTACGAGCAGTACTTC. The V gene is TRBV7-3, the J gene TRBJ2-7; D not resolved. V was trimmed by 1 base and J by 2 bases, leaving 9 bases between them. Germline V gene data show CDR1 as SGHTA and CDR2 as FQGTGA. The CDR3 spans 14 residues.

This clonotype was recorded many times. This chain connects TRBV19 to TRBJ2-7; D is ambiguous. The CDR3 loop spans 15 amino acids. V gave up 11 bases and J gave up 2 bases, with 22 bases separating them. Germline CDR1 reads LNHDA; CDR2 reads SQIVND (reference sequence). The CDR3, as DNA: TGTGCCGCAGCCCAGGTCGGTGCAAAGACCTACGAGCAGTACTTC. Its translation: CAAAQVGAKTYEQYF.

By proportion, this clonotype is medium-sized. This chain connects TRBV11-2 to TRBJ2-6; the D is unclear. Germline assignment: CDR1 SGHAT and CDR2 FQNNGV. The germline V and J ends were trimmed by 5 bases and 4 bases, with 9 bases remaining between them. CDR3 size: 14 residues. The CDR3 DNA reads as TGTGCCAGCAGCCAGGACCCCGGGGCCAACGTCCTGACTTTC. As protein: CASSQDPGANVLTF.

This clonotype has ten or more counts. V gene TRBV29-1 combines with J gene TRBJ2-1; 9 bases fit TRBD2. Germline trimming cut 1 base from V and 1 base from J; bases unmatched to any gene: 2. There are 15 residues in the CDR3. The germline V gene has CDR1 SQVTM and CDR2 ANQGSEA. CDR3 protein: CSVEGTSASYNEQFF. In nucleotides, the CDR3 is TGCAGCGTTGAAGGGACTAGCGCTTCCTACAATGAGCAGTTCTTC.

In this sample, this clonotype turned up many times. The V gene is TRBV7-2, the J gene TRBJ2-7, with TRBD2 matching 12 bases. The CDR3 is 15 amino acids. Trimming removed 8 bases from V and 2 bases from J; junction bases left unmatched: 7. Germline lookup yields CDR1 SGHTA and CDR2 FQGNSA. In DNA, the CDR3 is TGTGCCAGCTCGACAAGGACTAGCGGGGCCTACGAGCAGTACTTC. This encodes CASSTRTSGAYEQYF.

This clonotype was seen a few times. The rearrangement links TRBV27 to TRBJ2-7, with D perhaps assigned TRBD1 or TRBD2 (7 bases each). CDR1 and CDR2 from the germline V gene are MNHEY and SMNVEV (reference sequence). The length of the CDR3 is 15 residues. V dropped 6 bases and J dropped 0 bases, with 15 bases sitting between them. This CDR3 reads CASSQQGGSSYEQYF. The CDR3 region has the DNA TGTGCCAGCAGCCAGCAGGGGGGGAGCTCCTACGAGCAGTACTTC.

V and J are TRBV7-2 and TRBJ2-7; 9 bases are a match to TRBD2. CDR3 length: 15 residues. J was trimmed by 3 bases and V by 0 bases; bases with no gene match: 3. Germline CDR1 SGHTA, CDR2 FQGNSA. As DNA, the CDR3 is TGTGCCAGCAGCTTAGCGCTAGCGGGATTCTACGAGCAGTACTTC. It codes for CASSLALAGFYEQYF.

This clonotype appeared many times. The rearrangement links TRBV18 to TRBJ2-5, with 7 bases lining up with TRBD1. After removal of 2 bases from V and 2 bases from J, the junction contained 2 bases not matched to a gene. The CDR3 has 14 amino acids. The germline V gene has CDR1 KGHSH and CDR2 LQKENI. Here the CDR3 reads CASSPVRGQETQYF. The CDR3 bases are TGTGCCAGCTCACCAGTCAGGGGGCAAGAGACCCAGTACTTC.

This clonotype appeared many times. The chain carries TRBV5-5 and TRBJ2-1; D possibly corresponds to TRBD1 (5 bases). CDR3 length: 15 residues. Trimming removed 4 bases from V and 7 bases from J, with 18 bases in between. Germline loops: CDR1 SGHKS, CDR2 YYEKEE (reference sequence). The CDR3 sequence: CASSRLITPGNEQFF. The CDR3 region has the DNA TGTGCCAGCAGCCGATTAATTACCCCAGGGAATGAGCAGTTCTTC.

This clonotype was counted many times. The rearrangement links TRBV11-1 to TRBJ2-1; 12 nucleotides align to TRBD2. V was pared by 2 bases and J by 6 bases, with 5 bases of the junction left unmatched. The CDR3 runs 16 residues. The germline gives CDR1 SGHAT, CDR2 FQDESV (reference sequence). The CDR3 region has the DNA TGTGCCAGCAGCTTACGACTAGCGGGAGATCCCAATGAGCAGTTCTTC. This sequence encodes CASSLRLAGDPNEQFF.

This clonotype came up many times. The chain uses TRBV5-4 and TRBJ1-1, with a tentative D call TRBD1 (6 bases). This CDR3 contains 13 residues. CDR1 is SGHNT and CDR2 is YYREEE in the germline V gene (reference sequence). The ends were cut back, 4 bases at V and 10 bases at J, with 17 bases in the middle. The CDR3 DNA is TGTGCCAGCAGCCCCCGGGACACAAGCGGAGCTTTCTTT. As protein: CASSPRDTSGAFF.

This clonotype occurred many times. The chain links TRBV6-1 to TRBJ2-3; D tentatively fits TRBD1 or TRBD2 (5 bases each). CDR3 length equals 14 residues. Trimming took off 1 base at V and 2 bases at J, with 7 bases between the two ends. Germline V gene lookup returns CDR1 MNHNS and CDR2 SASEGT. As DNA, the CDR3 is TGTGCCAGCAGTGAAGGGGGGAACACAGATACGCAGTATTTT. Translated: CASSEGGNTDTQYF.

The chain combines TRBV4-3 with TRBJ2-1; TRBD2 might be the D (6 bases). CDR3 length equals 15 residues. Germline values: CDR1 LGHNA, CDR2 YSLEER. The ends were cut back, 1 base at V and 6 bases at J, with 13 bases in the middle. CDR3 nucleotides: TGCGCCAGCAGCCAAGGGAGTGGAGGGGTCAATGAGCAGTTCTTC. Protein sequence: CASSQGSGGVNEQFF.

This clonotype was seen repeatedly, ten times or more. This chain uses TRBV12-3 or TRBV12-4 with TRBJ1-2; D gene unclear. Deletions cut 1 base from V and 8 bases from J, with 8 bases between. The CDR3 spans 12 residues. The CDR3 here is CASSLGIWGYTF. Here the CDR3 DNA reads TGTGCCAGCAGTTTAGGGATCTGGGGCTACACCTTC.

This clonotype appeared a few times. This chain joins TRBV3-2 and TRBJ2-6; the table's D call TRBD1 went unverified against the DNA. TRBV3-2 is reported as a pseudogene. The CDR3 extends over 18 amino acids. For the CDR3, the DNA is TGTGCCAGCAGGCTCAACGGGACAGGGGTGACTGGGGCCAACGTCCTGACTTTC. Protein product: CASRLNGTGVTGANVLTF.

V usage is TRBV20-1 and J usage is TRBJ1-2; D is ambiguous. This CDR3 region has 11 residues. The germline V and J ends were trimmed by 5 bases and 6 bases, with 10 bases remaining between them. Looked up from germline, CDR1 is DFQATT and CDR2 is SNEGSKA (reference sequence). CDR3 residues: CSARGGDGYTF. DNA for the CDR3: TGCAGTGCTCGGGGAGGAGATGGCTACACCTTC.

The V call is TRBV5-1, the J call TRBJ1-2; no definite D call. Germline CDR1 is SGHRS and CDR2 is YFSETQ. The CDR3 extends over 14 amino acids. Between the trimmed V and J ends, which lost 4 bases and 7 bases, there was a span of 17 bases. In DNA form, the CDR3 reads TGCGCCAGCAGCCCCTGGATGGAGAGAGGTGGCTACACCTTC. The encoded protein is CASSPWMERGGYTF.